The sequence of this TCR beta chain was determined in a study of shared clonotypes between healthy human individuals. Regarding the study as a whole: The study generally estimated greater richness for naive than memory subsets. Generation probabilities of non-shared clonotypes were lower (relative to those shared by all four donors).

About this clone: Its matching antigen is unknown.

V was cut by 1 base and J by 0 bases, with 22 bases left in between. The germline V gene encodes CDR1 SGHDT and CDR2 YYEEEE. The length of the CDR3 is 19 residues. Generated by immunoSEQ multiplex PCR, the TCRdb table keeps only in-frame clones and is missing some. The sample shows approximately 2.5 million clones, roughly 92% of them seen only once. The sample was naive CD4+ T cells sorted from blood. This sample's subset: CD45RA+ positively selected. This chain connects TRBV5-6 to TRBJ1-1; tentative D call: TRBD1 (5 bases). This receptor was identified in a man between 18 and 35 years old in good health. For the CDR3, the DNA is TGTGCCAGCAGCTTGAGCTGGGGAGTGGGGGGAGCTATGAACACTGAAGCTTTCTTT. Its translation is CASSLSWGVGGAMNTEAFF.